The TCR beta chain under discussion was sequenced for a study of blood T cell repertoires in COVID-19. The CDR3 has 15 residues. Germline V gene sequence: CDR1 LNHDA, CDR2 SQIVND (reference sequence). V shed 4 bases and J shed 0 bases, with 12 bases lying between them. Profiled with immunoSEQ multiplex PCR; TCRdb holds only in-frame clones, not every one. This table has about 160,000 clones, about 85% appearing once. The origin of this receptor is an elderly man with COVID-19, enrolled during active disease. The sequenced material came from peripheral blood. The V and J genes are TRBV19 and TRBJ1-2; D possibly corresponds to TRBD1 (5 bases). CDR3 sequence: CASSSPGGANYGYTF. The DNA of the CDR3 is TGTGCCAGTAGTAGCCCGGGGGGGGCTAACTATGGCTACACCTTC.